The source of this T cell receptor beta chain is a study of siplizumab effects on memory and regulatory T cells. Worth noting for this clone: Its antigen is unknown.

Study outcomes and limitations: With siplizumab, Treg-derived clones averaged approximately 72% of mappable alloreactive CD4+ clones, versus around 25% in controls. Siplizumab, the agent tested, significantly reduced alloreactive sequences traceable to unstimulated CD4+ memory cells. Proliferating siplizumab-culture Treg suppressive function went unconfirmed.

Only in-frame clones appear in the TCRdb table, and some are missing; sequencing was by immunoSEQ multiplex PCR. The top ten clones hold 1% to 1.5% of a sample with around 95,000 clones, approximately 94% of them seen once. V lost 6 bases to trimming and J lost 13 bases; unmatched junction nucleotides: 13. The CDR3 contains 14 residues. Germline V lookup: CDR1 SGHAT, CDR2 FQNNGV. Sequencing was performed on non-Treg CD4+ T cells sorted from blood. This clonotype was sampled from a human donor in good health. The rearrangement links TRBV11-2 to TRBJ1-5; 9 bases align to TRBD1. The CDR3: CASRPTGQGPHQHF. The CDR3 nucleotides read TGTGCCAGCAGGCCCACGGGACAGGGCCCACATCAGCATTTT.